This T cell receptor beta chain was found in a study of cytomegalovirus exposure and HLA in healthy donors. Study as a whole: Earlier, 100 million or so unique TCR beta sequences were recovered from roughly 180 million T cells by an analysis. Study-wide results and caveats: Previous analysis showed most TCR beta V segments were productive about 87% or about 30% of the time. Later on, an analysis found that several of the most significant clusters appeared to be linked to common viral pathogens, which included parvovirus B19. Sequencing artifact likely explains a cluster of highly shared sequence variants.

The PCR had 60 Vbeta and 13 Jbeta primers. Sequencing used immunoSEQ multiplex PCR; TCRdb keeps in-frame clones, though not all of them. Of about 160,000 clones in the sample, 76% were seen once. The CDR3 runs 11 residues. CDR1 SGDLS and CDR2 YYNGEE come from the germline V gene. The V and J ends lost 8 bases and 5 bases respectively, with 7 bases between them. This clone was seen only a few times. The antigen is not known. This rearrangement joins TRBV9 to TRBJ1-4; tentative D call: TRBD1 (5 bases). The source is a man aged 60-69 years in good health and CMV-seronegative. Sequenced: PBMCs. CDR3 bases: TGTGCCAGTGGACAAAATGAAAAACTGTTTTTT. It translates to CASGQNEKLFF. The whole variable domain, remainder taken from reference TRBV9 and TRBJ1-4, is DSGVTQTPKHLITATGQRVTLRCSPRSGDLSVYWYQQSLDQGLQFLIQYYNGEERAKGNILERFSAQQFPDLHSELNLSSLELGDSALYFCASGQNEKLFFGSGTQLSVL.